The present T cell receptor (beta chain) was sequenced within a study of T cell responses to AZD1222 COVID-19 vaccine. CDR1 and CDR2 (germline): SGHTA, FQGNSA. The V and J ends lost 4 bases and 2 bases, in that order; junction bases with no gene match: 3. The CDR3 runs to 15 residues. Using immunoSEQ multiplex PCR, the repertoire was profiled, and TCRdb retains in-frame clones only, with some absent. The table has around 88,000 clones, about 90% seen once; the top ten hold about 2.6%. The starting material was peripheral blood, obtained on day 0 of MenACWY control vaccination. The chain couples TRBV7-2 to TRBJ2-2; 8 bases are a match to TRBD1. The TCR was taken from an adult in good health. The CDR3 is CASSSGGSNTGELFF. CDR3 DNA sequence: TGTGCCAGCAGCTCAGGGGGCAGCAACACCGGGGAGCTGTTTTTT.